This T cell receptor beta chain was obtained from a study of T cells in Graves' hyperthyroidism and ophthalmopathy (dated by TCRdb to about 2019). A note on the overall study: Peripheral blood samples were taken at initial diagnosis, before any treatment was given. To identify distinguishing TCR V-J signatures, a discovery cohort of 90 to 100 patients was used, comprising some 43 with Graves' ophthalmopathy and some 60 with stable Graves' hyperthyroidism. Prospective prediction of ophthalmopathy was tested in an independent validation cohort of 18 to 20 hyperthyroidism patients and roughly 16 patients who later progressed to ophthalmopathy. The 75 to 100 discovery patients were randomly divided into training and test sets at a 7:3 ratio. Thyroid tissue and blood T-cell repertoires from about six Graves' hyperthyroidism patients were also compared in the study. After sampling, hyperthyroidism patients received methimazole starting at 30 mg daily, and ophthalmopathy patients received high-dose intravenous methylprednisolone. According to the paper, TCR Vbeta CDR3 sequencing was carried out on 135 peripheral blood samples, which came from approximately 43 ophthalmopathy, 80 or so hyperthyroidism and approximately 17 progressor patients. Here is what the overall study found, with its caveats: A 13 V-J signature model separated ophthalmopathy from stable hyperthyroidism, with roughly 88% sensitivity and approximately 81% specificity in cross-validation and 80%/75% in testing. Sample size was not statistically predetermined, and blinding of investigators to group allocation was not performed. In validation, the model predicted progression to ophthalmopathy with around 71% sensitivity and less than 80% specificity, a median of approximately 6.7 months before onset. Most expanded thyroid clonotypes (frequency above 0.001) were also detected in blood, a finding suggesting that blood repertoires may reflect thyroid immune responses.

Moderately to severely active disease, a Clinical Activity Score of at least 3, a NOSPECS grade of at least 4, and a duration under 3 months were present in ophthalmopathy patients. Any patient with an uncontrolled infection, another autoimmune disease, pregnancy or lactation was excluded. Diagnoses were established on the basis of clinical symptoms, serum thyroxine and TRAb, thyroid ultrasound, and orbital computed tomography. PBMCs were separated from 7.5 to 10 ml of fresh peripheral blood using Ficoll-Paque density gradient centrifugation. Total RNA was extracted using Trizol reagent, and RNA quality was assessed on an Agilent 2100 Bioanalyzer. Its CDR3 holds 15 amino acids, cysteine through phenylalanine. Just the 45-base CDR3 DNA is kept, in frame starting at base 1. CDR1 SGHAT and CDR2 FQNNGV were looked up in the germline V gene. V loses 0 bases at its end and J loses 13 bases; junction bases beyond the gene matches: 11.

The TCR beta CDR3 regions were amplified from the RNA transcripts. The first round of RT-PCR for the TCR CDR3 was performed with the HTBI primer set and the Qiagen OneStep RT-PCR kit. The libraries were constructed in a second round of multiplex PCR and then size-selected and purified. Sequencing of the libraries was done on an Illumina HiSeq2000 using paired-end 100 bp reads. The authors processed their data as follows. SOAPnuke was used to process the raw data, with reads discarded if the reads contained adapters or uncalled bases, had a mean Phred below 15, or lacked an exact constant-primer or identifier match. High-quality paired reads were merged using COPE v1.2.5, and each unique nucleotide sequence was defined as a clonotype. Clonotypes were aligned to IMGT TRBV, TRBD and TRBJ reference segments using MiTCR v1.1. Analysis was restricted to V-J combinations with a frequency above 0.0001, which covered roughly 99% of repertoires. A TCS score was defined as the ratio of F50 (clonal expansion) to E x V (chaos), with BLOSUM62-based TCRdist applied between CDR3 peptides within each V-J. Welch's t-statistics and random forest reduced some 510 V-J features to under 15, which were used in a naive Bayes classifier (R e1071). TCRdb applied fastp at Q25 and MiXCR to the public reads, then kept only in-frame beta chains. Rows with a matching CDR3 protein are joined into one entry that keeps the most common DNA and genes. The V and J calls and clone size are TCRdb's, not the authors'. Counted in this sample were around 500,000 distinct CDR3 sequences; 22% of them appeared once. 45% to 50% of the sample is taken by the ten largest.

This clonotype was seen only a few times. The antigen this receptor binds is unknown. Qualities for individual bases were not recorded, and no much larger clone is one base off. The sequence derives from a woman in her 70s with Graves' ophthalmopathy. The sample taken for sequencing was blood. The chain uses TRBV11-2 and TRBJ2-5; 10 bases in between match TRBD2. The CDR3 reads as follows: CASSLDRYPSGSRYF. The nucleotides read TGTGCCAGCAGCTTAGACCGCTACCCTAGCGGGAGCCGGTACTTC. Reference TRBV11-2 and TRBJ2-5 proteins supply the regions before and after the CDR3; the full variable domain is: EAGVAQSPRYKIIEKRQSVAFWCNPISGHATLYWYQQILGQGPKLLIQFQNNGVVDDSQLPKDRFSAERLKGVDSTLKIQPAKLEDSAVYLCASSLDRYPSGSRYFGPGTRLLVL.